One and the same sample provided the 22 T cell receptor beta chains below, sequenced in a study of blood T cell repertoires in COVID-19 (dated by TCRdb to the early 2020s). The receptor library was made with the immunoSEQ multiplex PCR assay. This is the immuneACCESS table as TCRdb keeps it, with only in-frame sequences that have V and J called. A part of the clones is gone; compared with another copy, unresolved V genes explain less than half, and the rest is unexplained. The sample data list a few hundred thousand clones, and about 90% of these were observed just once. The leading ten clones occupy less than 2.5% of the sample. The sequencing sample was made of PBMCs or T cells enriched from blood (not recorded which). The receptors stem from a man in his forties in a cohort exposed to, infected with or recovered from COVID-19 (not recorded which).

Comments on this clone: Other DNA variants within this sample encode the same CDR3. V gene TRBV5-1 combines with J gene TRBJ2-3, with 8 bases matching TRBD2. The germline V gene has CDR1 SGHRS and CDR2 YFSETQ. CDR3 length: 15 residues. Trimming at V came to 2 bases and at J to 3 bases, leaving 5 bases not matched to a gene. CDR3 sequence reads: CASSLAGVGTDTQYF. The CDR3 region has the DNA TGCGCCAGCAGCTTAGCGGGAGTTGGGACAGATACGCAGTATTTT.

The CDR3 sequence is CASSPRQGYGDTQYF. In nucleotides, the CDR3 is TGTGCCAGCAGTCCCCGACAGGGGTACGGAGATACGCAGTATTTT. The chain combines TRBV28 with TRBJ2-3; 8 bases match TRBD1. The CDR3 length is 15 residues. Germline V gene sequence: CDR1 MDHEN, CDR2 SYDVKM. J was trimmed by 5 bases and V by 5 bases; bases with no gene match: 9.

The chain couples TRBV27 to TRBJ1-2; D is undetermined. Trimming removed 6 bases from V and 0 bases from J, with 8 bases in between. The germline gives CDR1 MNHEY, CDR2 SMNVEV (reference sequence). The length of the CDR3 is 13 residues. CDR3 protein: CASRGVSNYGYTF. In DNA form, the CDR3 reads TGTGCCAGCAGGGGCGTCTCTAACTATGGCTACACCTTC.

The chain joins TRBV5-4 to TRBJ1-1; 7 nucleotides match TRBD1. V lost 3 bases and J lost 10; bases outside the gene matches: 9. From germline, CDR1 is SGHNT and CDR2 YYREEE (reference sequence). The CDR3 spans 13 residues. In nucleotides, the CDR3 is TGTGCCAGCAGCTCTGGTTCAACAGGGGCAGCTTTCTTT. Translating it yields CASSSGSTGAAFF.

V is TRBV5-3 and J is TRBJ2-1; possibly TRBD1 for D (6 bases). TRBV5-3 counts as an open reading frame of uncertain function. This CDR3 region has 17 residues. V was clipped by 10 bases and J by 2 bases, with 25 bases between them. The CDR3 loop is CARGGTGSVPTYNEQFF. In DNA form, the CDR3 reads TGTGCCCGAGGGGGTACAGGATCGGTTCCGACCTACAATGAGCAGTTCTTC.

The chain couples TRBV30 to TRBJ2-4, with 8 bases lining up with TRBD2. Germline V gene lookup returns CDR1 GTSNPN and CDR2 SVGIG (reference sequence). The CDR3 extends over 14 amino acids. V dropped 1 base and J dropped 8; count of bases not matched to a gene: 7. CDR3 bases: TGTGCCTGGAGTGACAGCGGGAGTGGGGACATTCAGTACTTC. This codes for CAWSDSGSGDIQYF.

J is TRBJ1-1 and V is TRBV7-9; tentative D call: TRBD1 (6 bases). With 5 bases removed from V and 4 bases from J, the gap between germline ends came to 14 bases. Looked up from germline, CDR1 is SEHNR and CDR2 is FQNEAQ (reference sequence). The CDR3 runs to 14 residues. This CDR3 is CASSPQGPGTEAFF. The CDR3 DNA reads as TGTGCCAGCAGCCCGCAGGGGCCTGGCACTGAAGCTTTCTTT.

A single count supports this clone. The J gene is TRBJ2-3, the V gene TRBV7-9, with D possibly being TRBD1 (6 bases). Germline values: CDR1 SEHNR, CDR2 FQNEAQ (reference sequence). Trimming left V 3 bases short and J 0 bases short, with 13 bases between. The CDR3 runs to 16 residues. DNA for the CDR3: TGTGCCAGCAGCTTGTGGACAGCCGCTAGCACAGATACGCAGTATTTT. It specifies CASSLWTAASTDTQYF.

J is TRBJ2-1 and V is TRBV3-1 (or the pseudogene TRBV3-2), with 11 bases identical to TRBD2. The V gene's germline CDR1 is LGHDT and CDR2 YNNKEL (reference sequence). This CDR3 is 17 amino acids long. The junction had 9 bases not matched to a gene; V was cut back by 1 base and J by 7 bases. The CDR3 nucleotides are TGTGCCAGCAGCCAAGGCTTTAGCGGGAGGGCCGGGAATGAGCAGTTCTTC. It translates to CASSQGFSGRAGNEQFF.

The chain joins TRBV24-1 to TRBJ2-3, with 11 bases identical to TRBD2. The ends lost 4 bases at V and 3 bases at J; junction bases unmatched: 8. The length of the CDR3 is 17 residues. CDR1 is KGHDR and CDR2 is SFDVKD in the germline V gene. This CDR3 reads CATSDRTSSGGTDTQYF. In nucleotides, the CDR3 is TGTGCCACCAGTGACCGTACGTCTAGCGGGGGGACAGATACGCAGTATTTT.

V is TRBV9 and J is TRBJ2-2; D not resolved. Germline CDR1 is SGDLS and CDR2 is YYNGEE. V dropped 0 bases and J dropped 7 bases, with 10 bases sitting between them. CDR3 length: 14 residues. The CDR3 here is CASSVAFSGGELFF. CDR3 DNA: TGTGCCAGCAGCGTAGCTTTCTCCGGCGGGGAGCTGTTTTTT.

This chain joins TRBV6-5 and TRBJ2-2; no clear D gene. The germline V gene encodes CDR1 MNHEY and CDR2 SVGAGI. This CDR3 region has 15 residues. Between the trimmed V and J ends, which lost 4 bases and 7 bases, there was a span of 16 bases. This CDR3 is CASSSYYGLGGELFF. The CDR3, as DNA: TGTGCCAGCAGTTCATACTACGGGTTAGGCGGGGAGCTGTTTTTT.

The sample holds one count of this clone. The chain recombines TRBV5-1 with TRBJ1-2; 11 bases line up with TRBD1. CDR3 length equals 16 residues. Trimming cost V 4 bases and J 7 bases; bases outside gene matches: 12. From germline, CDR1 is SGHRS and CDR2 YFSETQ. CDR3 bases: TGCGCCAGCAGCCCCGGACAGGGGGCTGGAGTCGGTGGCTACACCTTC. Its translation: CASSPGQGAGVGGYTF. Using reference TRBV5-1 and TRBJ1-2 for the parts outside the CDR3, the full variable domain is KAGVTQTPRYLIKTRGQQVTLSCSPISGHRSVSWYQQTPGQGLQFLFEYFSETQRNKGNFPGRFSGRQFSNSRSEMNVSTLELGDSALYLCASSPGQGAGVGGYTFGSGTRLTVV.

The chain joins TRBV19 to TRBJ2-2; D might be TRBD1 (6 bases). The CDR3 loop spans 17 amino acids. Germline CDR1 reads LNHDA; CDR2 reads SQIVND (reference sequence). Trimming stripped 4 bases from V and 1 base from J, with 16 bases between. The CDR3 region is CASSKSSGALNTGELFF. The CDR3 region has the DNA TGTGCCAGTAGTAAATCGTCAGGGGCTCTGAACACCGGGGAGCTGTTTTTT.

This chain uses TRBV3-1 (or the pseudogene TRBV3-2) with TRBJ2-7, with 12 nucleotides matching TRBD2. This CDR3 spans 14 amino acids. Losses at the gene ends were 3 bases for V and 4 bases for J; bases not matched to a gene: 1. Germline lookup yields CDR1 LGHDT and CDR2 YNNKEL (reference sequence). CDR3 sequence: CASSHGTSGYEQYF. The CDR3, as DNA: TGTGCCAGCAGCCACGGGACTAGCGGGTACGAGCAGTACTTC.

This clone has just one count. The rearrangement uses TRBV6-5 and TRBJ2-2, with 9 positions matching TRBD1. V dropped 6 bases and J dropped 4; count of bases not matched to a gene: 6. Germline V gives CDR1 MNHEY, CDR2 SVGAGI. The CDR3 contains 15 residues. DNA of the CDR3: TGTGCCAGCAGAGTACAGGGGGCGAGCACCGGGGAGCTGTTTTTT. Encoded protein: CASRVQGASTGELFF.

CDR3 in DNA: TGTGCCAGCAACCCTAGCGGGGTCCTCAATGAGCAGTTCTTC. This translates into CASNPSGVLNEQFF. The rearrangement uses TRBV6-5 and TRBJ2-1; TRBD2 agrees at 9 bases. This CDR3 has 14 amino acids. The ends lost 7 bases at V and 6 bases at J; junction bases unmatched: 7. Germline CDR1 MNHEY, CDR2 SVGAGI.

CDR3 coding DNA: TGTGCCAGCAGCGTAGAGGACAGGTTTGTTGGAAACACCATATATTTT. Translated: CASSVEDRFVGNTIYF. J is TRBJ1-3 and V is TRBV9, with 7 positions matching TRBD1. CDR1 SGDLS and CDR2 YYNGEE come from the germline V gene. This CDR3 spans 16 amino acids. V shed 0 bases and J 3 bases; nucleotides not matched to a gene: 6.

In this sample, this clone turned up a few times. The chain has TRBV7-2 and TRBJ1-2, with 8 bases that match TRBD1. The V gene's germline CDR1 is SGHTA and CDR2 FQGNSA. The CDR3 consists of 13 residues. V was clipped by 4 bases and J by 12 bases; unmatched bases: 10. In DNA, the CDR3 is TGTGCCAGCAGCTCCCAGCCCCAGGGACAGGACACCTTC. Its protein is CASSSQPQGQDTF.

The V call is TRBV7-8, the J call TRBJ2-3; unclear D gene. The V end lost 5 bases, the J end lost 2 bases, and 14 bases lay between the germline ends. The CDR3 is 15 amino acids. Looked up from germline, CDR1 is SGHVS and CDR2 is FQNEAQ. The CDR3 DNA sequence: TGTGCCAGCAGCCCTCAGTCGATTCACACAGATACGCAGTATTTT. Translated: CASSPQSIHTDTQYF.

This clone was counted a single time. The CDR3 loop is CSVEGTSEYNEQFF. DNA for the CDR3: TGCAGCGTTGAAGGGACTAGCGAATACAATGAGCAGTTCTTC. The rearrangement links TRBV29-1 to TRBJ2-1; 9 bases agree with TRBD2. After removal of 1 base from V and 4 bases from J, the junction contained 2 bases not matched to a gene. Germline-derived CDR1 and CDR2 are SQVTM and ANQGSEA. The CDR3 is 14 amino acids.

The V and J genes are TRBV14 and TRBJ2-1; TRBD2 aligns across 9 bases. After removal of 5 bases from V and 9 bases from J, the junction contained 11 bases not matched to a gene. This CDR3 has 15 residues. Per germline, CDR1 SGHDN and CDR2 FVKESK. The CDR3 sequence: CASSVLAGPGGEQFF. In DNA, the CDR3 is TGTGCCAGCAGCGTACTAGCGGGCCCGGGTGGTGAGCAGTTCTTC.